This paragraph covers one T cell receptor (beta chain) sequence. The antigen remains unidentified. PCR was performed a second time for roughly 7 to 12 cycles using a sample-barcoded 5' primer and a J-beta primer mix. A template-switch adaptor that had 12 random nucleotides put a tag on each cDNA molecule. Every sample returned 3 million or more CDR3-containing paired-end reads. TCRdb used MiXCR to reprocess the 5' RACE reads, holding one entry per CDR3 protein. The data show about 290,000 distinct CDR3 sequences, with around 30% seen just once and around 29% held by the top ten. This specimen belongs to a study of blood T cells in healthy people across ages. Whole-study results and caveats: Samples with more naive T cells showed higher observed beta diversity. Older age coincided with a roughly linear decline in TCR beta diversity per million T cells.

The TCR comes from a woman in her seventies in good health. Input material: blood.

DNA of the CDR3: TGTGCCAGCAGCCCAGGTCAGGATGGAGAGACCCAGTACTTC. Translated, it gives CASSPGQDGETQYF. The chain combines TRBV7-3 with TRBJ2-5; no clear D. Germline V gene sequence: CDR1 SGHTA, CDR2 FQGTGA. The CDR3 totals 14 residues. V was clipped by 5 bases and J by 4 bases, with 14 bases between them.